This paragraph reports one T cell receptor beta chain. The CDR3 spans 14 residues. Trimming shortened V by 4 bases and J by 4 bases, and 11 bases separated the two germline ends. Per the germline V gene, CDR1 is LGHNA and CDR2 is YNFKEQ. Generated by immunoSEQ multiplex PCR, the TCRdb table keeps only in-frame clones and is missing some. This sample yields approximately 89,000 clones, of which about 94% are seen a single time; roughly 0.24% belongs to the top ten. This entry comes from a study of technical replicates of blood from several donors. The chain joins TRBV4-2 to TRBJ1-3; the D gene is possibly TRBD1 (5 bases). The material sequenced was T cells isolated from PBMCs. The receptor comes from a human donor in good health. The CDR3: CASSLGTSGNTIYF. For the CDR3, the DNA is TGTGCCAGCAGCCTCGGGACTTCAGGAAACACCATATATTTT.